The rows below give T cell receptor beta chains drawn from one sample of a study of T-cell reconstitution after alpha-beta-depleted transplantation in children. TCRdb re-called the PCR reads with MiXCR, one entry per CDR3 protein. The sample has under 750,000 distinct CDR3 sequences, approximately 22% seen once; the top ten hold 13% to 15%. This sample comprised PBMCs, mostly from graft donor cells, obtained 360 days after TCRalphabeta/CD19-depleted stem cell transplant. Every receptor here comes from a boy in the first two years of life who had a stem cell transplant for acute myeloid leukemia, so the T cells may come from the graft donor. Both conserved end residues are trimmed from each CDR3. Each record gives: J gene, V gene, CDR3 protein.

TRBJ2-1 TRBV20-1 SAQAGGPHNEQF
TRBJ2-5 TRBV2 ASSVRMSETQY
TRBJ2-6 TRBV28 ASSLRFSGANVLT
TRBJ1-2 TRBV20-1 SARDPWDGHGYT
TRBJ2-2 TRBV25-1 ASSGIQGYGTGELF
TRBJ2-3 TRBV29-1 SVEGTLTDTQY
TRBJ2-2 TRBV12-3/TRBV12-4 ASSLGDTKTGELF
TRBJ1-3 TRBV12-3/TRBV12-4 ASSPQSSGNTIY
TRBJ2-7 TRBV7-2 ASSLRSRAGSYEQY
TRBJ2-3 TRBV7-8 ASSWGLLTYTDTQY
TRBJ2-3 TRBV10-3 AISDRDRYTDTQY
TRBJ2-5 TRBV6-2/TRBV6-3 ASSYPGLQETQY
TRBJ2-4 TRBV5-1 ASSPAGGAINIQY
TRBJ2-3 TRBV20-1 SARESRAPDTQY
TRBJ2-1 TRBV5-6 ASRAVRNEQF
TRBJ2-2 TRBV4-3 ASSQDWGGGTGELF
TRBJ2-1 TRBV28 ASSVGGIHEQF
TRBJ1-2 TRBV12-3/TRBV12-4 ASSYLGQRANYGYT
TRBJ2-5 TRBV15 ATSREVFGTGETQY
TRBJ2-3 TRBV15 ATSEGGTTDTQY
TRBJ2-1 TRBV29-1 SVGLTPSYNEQF
TRBJ2-1 TRBV5-1 ASSRAGQSYNEQF
TRBJ1-4 TRBV7-2 ASSLVGDGGEKLF
TRBJ1-4 TRBV7-9 ASSPPFATNEKLF
TRBJ2-1 TRBV2 ASLQGRFNEQF
TRBJ1-2 TRBV5-1 ASSLRPADRNYGYT
TRBJ2-1 TRBV4-1 ASSQDPSGGAFNEQF
TRBJ2-1 TRBV12-3/TRBV12-4 ASSWDRGVDNEQF
TRBJ1-6 TRBV30 AWKQITGGPYSPLH
TRBJ2-7 TRBV10-2 ASSEGRRGTYEQY
TRBJ2-2 TRBV5-1 ASSFSGPNTGELF
TRBJ1-5 TRBV6-2/TRBV6-3 ASSRDREVQPQH
TRBJ2-3 TRBV20-1 SAGGSIGPADTQY
TRBJ2-5 TRBV20-1 SARGLPRHKETQY
TRBJ2-2 TRBV29-1 SVEGGAGTGELF
TRBJ1-1 TRBV29-1 SVGVGGNTEAF
TRBJ1-5 TRBV7-9 ASSLGARQPQH
TRBJ1-2 TRBV19 ASSHRDRVYGYT
TRBJ2-1 TRBV6-2/TRBV6-3 ASSYWARGGGDEQF
TRBJ2-5 TRBV11-2 ASSLMSGPQETQY
TRBJ1-2 TRBV12-3/TRBV12-4 ASSLRTAYGYT
TRBJ1-3 TRBV12-3/TRBV12-4 ASRKNTIY
TRBJ2-7 TRBV7-2 ASSFFRVDEQY
TRBJ2-5 TRBV20-1 SASGGAGETQY
TRBJ2-5 TRBV9 ASSVDGGGLEKTQY
TRBJ2-7 TRBV29-1 SVEGHGSDYEQY
TRBJ2-1 TRBV20-1 SATIAGSSYNEQF
TRBJ2-7 TRBV6-5 ASSYEFSTPYEQY
TRBJ1-6 TRBV3-1 ASSQDWGGNSPLH
TRBJ2-7 TRBV2 ASARRQVSYEQY
TRBJ1-1 TRBV19 ASSIQMNTEAF
TRBJ2-1 TRBV25-1 ASSGQGKKDEQF
TRBJ2-1 TRBV20-1 SATAMVPNEQF
TRBJ2-3 TRBV20-1 SARDRWDRHLTDTQY
TRBJ2-3 TRBV27 ASSLRDSTDTQY
TRBJ2-7 TRBV12-3/TRBV12-4 ASSLVDEQY
TRBJ2-5 TRBV9 ASSRQGGRRAGEETQY